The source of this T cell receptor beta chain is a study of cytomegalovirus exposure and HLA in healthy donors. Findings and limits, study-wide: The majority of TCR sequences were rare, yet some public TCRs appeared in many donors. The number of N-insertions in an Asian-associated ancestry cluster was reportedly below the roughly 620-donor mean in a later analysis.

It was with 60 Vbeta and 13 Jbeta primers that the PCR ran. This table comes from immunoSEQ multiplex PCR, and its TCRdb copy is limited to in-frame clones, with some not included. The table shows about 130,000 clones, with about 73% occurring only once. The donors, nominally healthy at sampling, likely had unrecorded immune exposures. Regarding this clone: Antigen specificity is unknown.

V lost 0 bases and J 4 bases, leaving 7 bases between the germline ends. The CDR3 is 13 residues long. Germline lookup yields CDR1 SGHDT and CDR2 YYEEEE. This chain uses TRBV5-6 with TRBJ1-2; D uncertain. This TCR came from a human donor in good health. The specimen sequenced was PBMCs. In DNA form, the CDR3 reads TGTGCCAGCAGCTTGGTCCGACTCTATGGCTACACCTTC. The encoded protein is CASSLVRLYGYTF.